The 9 T cell receptor beta chains reported below all come from one sample, sequenced in a study of cytomegalovirus exposure and HLA in healthy donors. TCRdb's copy holds only in-frame clones and misses some; the assay was immunoSEQ multiplex PCR. Of 160,000 or so clones detected, about nine tenths appear once; the ten largest clones hold approximately 2.5%. Sequencing was done on a sample of PBMCs. The receptors were sampled from a man younger than 35 in good health and CMV-seropositive.

The CDR3 protein is CASSYGQGSQPQHF. DNA of the CDR3: TGTGCCAGCAGTTATGGACAGGGGAGTCAGCCCCAGCATTTT. V is TRBV6-5 and J is TRBJ1-5; 9 bases agree with TRBD1. This CDR3 is 14 amino acids long. Per the germline V gene, CDR1 is MNHEY and CDR2 is SVGAGI. The trim removed 3 bases at V and 6 bases at J, leaving 3 bases unmatched.

The CDR3 DNA reads as TGTGCCAGCGGAGACAGCTTCTCCTACGAGCAGTACTTC. Translated: CASGDSFSYEQYF. This chain joins TRBV27 and TRBJ2-7; D might be TRBD1 (5 bases). The CDR3 totals 13 residues. The germline CDR1 and CDR2 sequences are MNHEY and SMNVEV (reference sequence). Trimming left V 8 bases short and J 0 bases short, with 11 bases between.

J is TRBJ1-2 and V is TRBV6-5; D is ambiguous. CDR3 length equals 13 residues. The germline V gene encodes CDR1 MNHEY and CDR2 SVGAGI. V shed 2 bases and J shed 4 bases, with 8 bases lying between them. The CDR3 DNA reads TGTGCCAGCAGTTACGGTCGGGTCTATGGCTACACCTTC. This translates into CASSYGRVYGYTF.

The chain is built from TRBV5-1 and TRBJ2-1, with D possibly TRBD1 on 5 matching bases. CDR3 length: 15 residues. The V and J ends lost 2 bases and 7 bases respectively, with 16 bases between them. Germline assignment: CDR1 SGHRS and CDR2 YFSETQ. The CDR3 here is CASSFGAGRLNEQFF. Written as DNA, the CDR3 is TGCGCCAGCAGCTTTGGGGCAGGGCGGTTGAATGAGCAGTTCTTC.

This rearrangement joins TRBV5-1 to TRBJ2-7; 11 bases are shared with TRBD1. J lost 6 bases, V lost 1 base, and 9 bases had no gene match. The CDR3 is made up of 16 amino acids. Germline V CDR1 and CDR2: SGHRS, YFSETQ. CDR3 DNA sequence: TGCGCCAGCAGCTTGCGCTTCCTAGGGACAGGGGGCGAGCAGTACTTC. Translating gives CASSLRFLGTGGEQYF.

The chain couples TRBV25-1 to TRBJ2-5; a weak D match, TRBD2 (6 bases). V dropped 6 bases and J dropped 3 bases, with 11 bases sitting between them. This CDR3 region has 13 residues. Germline lookup yields CDR1 MGHDK and CDR2 SYGVNS. The CDR3 loop reads CASSLGGEETQYF. In nucleotides, the CDR3 is TGTGCCAGCAGCCTAGGAGGGGAAGAGACCCAGTACTTC.

This chain joins TRBV18 and TRBJ1-4; 9 nucleotides agree with TRBD1. CDR1 KGHSH and CDR2 LQKENI come from the germline V gene. Trimming cost V 2 bases and J 11 bases; bases outside gene matches: 9. There are 15 residues in the CDR3. The CDR3 DNA is TGTGCCAGCTCACCAGCACAGGGGGCTTTTTTCAAACTGTTTTTT. The encoded protein is CASSPAQGAFFKLFF.

The chain carries TRBV5-6 and TRBJ1-1, with 7 bases matching TRBD1. Germline V lookup: CDR1 SGHDT, CDR2 YYEEEE. V was clipped by 3 bases and J by 3 bases; unmatched bases: 5. This CDR3 comprises 14 residues. The CDR3 DNA reads TGTGCCAGCAGCTGGGGGCAGGGGGACACTGAAGCTTTCTTT. It yields the protein CASSWGQGDTEAFF.

J is TRBJ2-7 and V is TRBV4-1; 8 bases line up with TRBD2. The germline V gene encodes CDR1 MGHRA and CDR2 YSYEKL. With 4 bases clipped from V and 7 bases from J, the junction kept 6 bases outside the gene matches. This CDR3 is built from 13 residues. The CDR3 nucleotides are TGCGCCAGCAGCCTCGGACTAGCTGGAGAGCAGTACTTC. Translation: CASSLGLAGEQYF.